What follows is one TCR beta chain and its context. Its specificity is unknown. The record originates from a study of cytomegalovirus exposure and HLA in healthy donors. Study information: The 110 or so validation repertoires were produced on the same platform as the roughly 670 repertoires of the first cohort. This was reported in a later analysis. The study, taken as a whole, reports: A few chains linked to CMV were shown in vitro to be specific for CMV antigens. Rarity marked most TCR sequences, yet some public TCRs occurred in many donors. The tendency of first-cohort TCR clusters to co-occur in the roughly 130 validation repertoires was the finding of a later analysis.

Sequenced by immunoSEQ multiplex PCR; TCRdb stores in-frame clones only, minus some. The sample contains about 200,000 clones, approximately 87% of which appear only once. CDR1 is MDHEN, CDR2 SYDVKM, per germline. Trimming removed 4 bases at V and 0 bases at J, with 13 bases between. This CDR3 is built from 15 residues. The gene calls are TRBV28 and TRBJ2-7; a weak D match, TRBD2 (7 bases). This TCR came from a woman in her late teens or twenties in good health and CMV-seronegative. What was sequenced was PBMCs. CDR3 nucleotides: TGTGCCAGCAGTTGGGGGGGGCGACCCTCCTACGAGCAGTACTTC. This encodes CASSWGGRPSYEQYF.